This TCR beta chain was recorded in a study of blood T cell repertoires in COVID-19 (dated by TCRdb to 2018 to 2021). Describing the broader study: Samples covering the acute and convalescent phases of COVID-19 were provided by collaborators in the United States, Italy and Spain. Deeply sampled blood TCRbeta repertoires from subjects exposed to, actively infected with, or recovered from COVID-19 were included in the dataset. Where HLA class I and class II types were available, the types were taken from metadata supplied by the sample provider, not from assay-based typing. The material from the prospective study consisted of cDNA or gDNA derived from T cells, B-cell-depleted T cells, or PBMCs. The repertoires were released in a freely available public database meant as a resource for research on the immune response to SARS-CoV-2. Sample metadata almost always included a de-identified subject ID, COVID-19 status, age in years and sex. The samples were drawn from the first 160 participants of the ongoing ImmuneRACE study and from roughly 1,300 subjects provided by 6 global collaborators.

TCRbeta CDR3 regions were amplified from genomic DNA using the immunoSEQ Assay, a bias-controlled multiplex PCR. Per the source publication's procedure: Within the assay, amplification of reference gene primers was used to estimate how many nucleated cells each sample contained. Sequence reads were collapsed and filtered to measure the absolute abundance of every unique TCRbeta CDR3 rearrangement. For each sample, productive Simpson clonality was calculated by taking the square root of Simpson's diversity index across productive rearrangements. In its TCRdb copy, this immuneACCESS table keeps in-frame sequences only and misses some clones. Where compared with another copy, unresolved V genes explain less than half of these, and the others have no known cause. The V and J calls and clone size were taken over from that table, and D and trimming were inferred from the DNA. The sample contains about 430,000 clones, 80% to 90% of them found a single time. The top ten constitute less than 0.95% of the sample.

This clone has more than one count but fewer than ten. Its antigen is still unknown. No clone much larger than this one lies a single base away; base qualities are absent. One collaborating source in Seattle enrolled patients while the patients were actively infected and followed the patients over time throughout the course of disease. Collaborating institutions collected whole blood in K2EDTA tubes following their own protocols. For TCRbeta analysis, collaborators shipped samples as frozen whole blood, isolated PBMCs, or DNA extracted from either of those sample types. The junction carries 9 bases between V and J, which are trimmed by 4 bases and 3 bases respectively. CDR1 is given as MGHRA and CDR2 as YSYEKL, both from the germline V gene. The cysteine opens and the phenylalanine closes a CDR3 of 14 amino acids. The retained sequence is limited to the CDR3, 42 bases, with the frame set at the first base.

Results the study describes overall, beyond this receptor: Clinical and demographic metadata were provided uncurated, with the amount varying by source and participant.

The sequence was obtained from a young man with COVID-19, enrolled during active disease. The V and J segments used are TRBV4-1 and TRBJ2-2, with TRBD2 as a weak D call on 6 bases. Material for sequencing was peripheral blood. The CDR3 reads as follows: CASSPGEYTGELFF. Read as DNA, the sequence is TGCGCCAGCAGCCCGGGGGAGTACACCGGGGAGCTGTTTTTT.